This note documents a single T cell receptor (beta chain) sequence. This specimen belongs to a study of T cell changes during pregnancy in multiple sclerosis. Sequenced by immunoSEQ multiplex PCR; TCRdb stores in-frame clones only, minus some. The table shows over 50,000 clones, with roughly 90% occurring only once. This clonotype was sampled from a female donor with multiple sclerosis, enrolled in a pregnancy study. The source was peripheral blood, collected in the first trimester of pregnancy.

CDR3 loop: CASSAGRELAKNIQYF. The CDR3 DNA reads TGTGCCAGCTCTGCGGGCCGGGAGTTAGCCAAAAACATTCAGTACTTC. The genes are TRBV18 and TRBJ2-4; D possibly corresponds to TRBD2 (6 bases). Trimming cost V 6 bases and J 0 bases, with 15 bases left between them. Looked up from germline, CDR1 is KGHSH and CDR2 is LQKENI. The CDR3 spans 16 residues.